Presented here are 27 T cell receptor beta chains from one specimen sequenced in a study of cytomegalovirus exposure and HLA in healthy donors. Primers included in the PCR were 60 Vbeta and 13 Jbeta primers. Generated by immunoSEQ multiplex PCR, the TCRdb table keeps only in-frame clones and is missing some. The repertoire holds around 180,000 clones, with around four fifths as singletons. Sequences were obtained from PBMCs. Source of these receptors: a woman between 50 and 59 years old in good health and CMV-seropositive.

The CDR3 spells CASSQDRANYGYTF. CDR3 nucleotides: TGCGCCAGCAGCCAAGACAGGGCTAACTATGGCTACACCTTC. The chain uses TRBV4-1 and TRBJ1-2; possibly TRBD1 for D (5 bases). The CDR3 has 14 residues. Germline V gene sequence: CDR1 MGHRA, CDR2 YSYEKL. V was shortened by 0 bases and J by 0 bases, with 5 bases between the two germline ends.

The V and J genes are TRBV11-2 and TRBJ2-7, with D possibly TRBD1 on 6 matching bases. Deletions cut 7 bases from V and 2 bases from J, with 15 bases between. This CDR3 comprises 14 residues. Germline-derived CDR1 and CDR2 are SGHAT and FQNNGV. The CDR3 here is CASTSGKGAYEQYF. CDR3 DNA sequence: TGTGCCAGCACCAGTGGAAAGGGGGCCTACGAGCAGTACTTC.

This chain uses TRBV19 with TRBJ1-2; D perhaps matches TRBD1 (5 bases). Germline-derived CDR1 and CDR2 are LNHDA and SQIVND (reference sequence). The germline V and J ends were trimmed by 7 bases and 6 bases, with 18 bases remaining between them. The CDR3 totals 14 residues. In DNA, the CDR3 is TGTGCCAGTACCGACCACGCCGACAGAAATGGCTACACCTTC. Translated, it gives CASTDHADRNGYTF.

A single count supports this clone. This chain joins TRBV29-1 and TRBJ1-4, with a tentative D call TRBD1 (6 bases). This CDR3 contains 12 residues. With 7 bases removed from V and 7 bases from J, the gap between germline ends came to 13 bases. CDR1 SQVTM and CDR2 ANQGSEA come from the germline V gene. The CDR3 is CSAKTGTEKLFF. The DNA for the CDR3 is TGCAGCGCTAAGACAGGAACTGAAAAACTGTTTTTT.

This clone was detected only a few times. Other DNA sequences in this sample translate to the same CDR3. The rearrangement links TRBV27 to TRBJ1-5; D ambiguous. The CDR3 has 15 amino acids. V dropped 2 bases and J dropped 0 bases, with 8 bases sitting between them. Germline V gene data show CDR1 as MNHEY and CDR2 as SMNVEV (reference sequence). CDR3 nucleotide sequence: TGTGCCAGCAGTTTACTCGGAGATAGCAATCAGCCCCAGCATTTT. Translated, it gives CASSLLGDSNQPQHF.

This chain connects TRBV7-8 to TRBJ2-5, with a tentative D call TRBD1 (6 bases). The tail of the sequence fits TRBJ2-7 better, so the J call may be wrong. This CDR3 is 16 amino acids long. Looked up from germline, CDR1 is SGHVS and CDR2 is FQNEAQ. Here the CDR3 DNA reads TGTGCCAGCAGCCAAGAGGAACAGGGACCAGGGGACGAGCAGTACTTC. This sequence encodes CASSQEEQGPGDEQYF.

The J gene is TRBJ2-2, the V gene TRBV6-5; TRBD1 matches 8 bases. V shed 1 base and J 4 bases; nucleotides not matched to a gene: 2. Germline V gives CDR1 MNHEY, CDR2 SVGAGI. This CDR3 region has 15 residues. Here the CDR3 DNA reads TGTGCCAGCAGTTACTGGACAGGGACCACCGGGGAGCTGTTTTTT. It translates to CASSYWTGTTGELFF.

This clone was detected only a few times. V and J are TRBV18 and TRBJ2-1, with D maybe TRBD1 (6 bases). With 3 bases removed from V and 6 bases from J, the gap between germline ends came to 6 bases. The CDR3 runs 12 residues. The V gene's germline CDR1 is KGHSH and CDR2 LQKENI. In nucleotides, the CDR3 is TGTGCCAGCTCACCGACAGGCAATGAGCAGTTCTTC. As protein: CASSPTGNEQFF. Full variable domain (outside the CDR3, taken from reference TRBV18 and TRBJ2-1): NAGVMQNPRHLVRRRGQEARLRCSPMKGHSHVYWYRQLPEEGLKFMVYLQKENIIDESGMPKERFSAEFPKEGPSILRIQQVVRGDSAAYFCASSPTGNEQFFGPGTRLTVL.

The chain couples TRBV30 to TRBJ1-6, with 7 bases that match TRBD1. Germline V gives CDR1 GTSNPN, CDR2 SVGIG (reference sequence). The CDR3 consists of 16 residues. V trimming: 0 bases; J trimming: 6 bases; junction bases outside the gene matches: 8. In nucleotides, the CDR3 is TGTGCCTGGAGTGTACCCCTATACAGGGGTAATTCACCCCTCCACTTT. It codes for CAWSVPLYRGNSPLHF.

This sequence joins TRBV7-3 and TRBJ2-1; tentative D call: TRBD1 (6 bases). Germline V gene data show CDR1 as SGHTA and CDR2 as FQGTGA. The V end was cut by 1 base, the J end by 9 bases, with 10 bases between. There are 13 residues in the CDR3. CDR3 region: CASSLKGESEQFF. In DNA form, the CDR3 reads TGTGCCAGCAGCTTAAAGGGGGAGAGTGAGCAGTTCTTC.

The J gene is TRBJ1-4, the V gene TRBV7-2; D is ambiguous. Trimming shortened V by 4 bases and J by 3 bases, and 12 bases separated the two germline ends. Looked up from germline, CDR1 is SGHTA and CDR2 is FQGNSA. CDR3 length: 15 residues. CDR3 sequence: CASSSAALPNEKLFF. The CDR3 bases are TGTGCCAGCAGCTCTGCGGCCCTCCCTAATGAAAAACTGTTTTTT.

This clone was detected only once. One end of the junction varies from germline; a read error may be responsible. CDR3 loop: CASRNIRDSPNF. The DNA for the CDR3 is TGTGCCAGCAGAAACATCCGGGACAGCCCAAACTTC. V gene TRBV7-9 combines with J gene TRBJ2-5; 7 nucleotides match TRBD1. The CDR3 spans 12 residues. CDR1 is SEHNR, CDR2 FQNEAQ, per germline (reference sequence).

J is TRBJ1-1 and V is TRBV19; D is perhaps TRBD1 (5 bases). CDR1 is LNHDA, CDR2 SQIVND, per germline (reference sequence). The CDR3 spans 13 residues. The V end lost 8 bases, the J end lost 5 bases, and 15 bases lay between the germline ends. CDR3 DNA sequence: TGTGCCAGTCTCCCCCGGGGGTGGACTGAAGCTTTCTTT. Protein sequence: CASLPRGWTEAFF.

This clone has a handful of counts. This chain links TRBV4-1 with TRBJ1-2; D gene ambiguous. Trimming took off 4 bases at V and 3 bases at J, with 18 bases between the two ends. This CDR3 spans 16 amino acids. Per the germline V gene, CDR1 is MGHRA and CDR2 is YSYEKL. The CDR3 DNA follows: TGCGCCAGCAGCCCCGAACCACAGAGAGCTGACTATGGCTACACCTTC. This gives the protein CASSPEPQRADYGYTF.

V and J are TRBV7-3 and TRBJ1-1; D call uncertain. From germline, CDR1 is SGHTA and CDR2 FQGTGA. Deletions cut 0 bases from V and 4 bases from J, with 12 bases between. The CDR3 length is 15 residues. The CDR3, as DNA: TGTGCCAGCAGCTTAACGTCCGGGGAGGGCACTGAAGCTTTCTTT. Amino acids: CASSLTSGEGTEAFF. Combining the CDR3 with reference TRBV7-3 and TRBJ1-1 gives the whole variable domain GAGVSQTPSNKVTEKGKYVELRCDPISGHTALYWYRQSLGQGPEFLIYFQGTGAADDSGLPNDRFFAVRPEGSVSTLKIQRTERGDSAVYLCASSLTSGEGTEAFFGQGTRLTVV.

This chain joins TRBV6-5 and TRBJ2-7; 7 nucleotides line up with TRBD1. V lost 2 bases and J lost 3; bases outside the gene matches: 4. The V gene's germline CDR1 is MNHEY and CDR2 SVGAGI. The CDR3 has 14 residues. The CDR3 sequence: CASSYGTVNYEQYF. In DNA, the CDR3 is TGTGCCAGCAGTTACGGGACAGTTAACTACGAGCAGTACTTC.

This sequence joins TRBV10-2 and TRBJ2-4, with D possibly matching TRBD1 (5 bases). V was cut by 7 bases and J by 0 bases, with 10 bases left in between. In germline, CDR1 is WSHSY, CDR2 SAAADI. The CDR3 sequence is 14 residues long. CDR3 in DNA: TGCGCCAGCACCCGACAGATAGCCAAAAACATTCAGTACTTC. Residues: CASTRQIAKNIQYF.

CDR3 loop: CASSVRRGYGYTF. The CDR3 nucleotides read TGCGCCAGCAGTGTAAGGAGGGGCTATGGCTACACCTTC. This chain connects TRBV10-2 to TRBJ1-2; D is possibly TRBD1 (5 bases). The CDR3 spans 13 residues. The germline V gene has CDR1 WSHSY and CDR2 SAAADI. With 4 bases removed from V and 4 bases from J, the gap between germline ends came to 10 bases.

The V and J genes are TRBV6-5 and TRBJ1-2; D is uncertain. Trimming left V 6 bases short and J 2 bases short, with 13 bases between. This CDR3 contains 14 residues. CDR1 and CDR2 from the germline V gene are MNHEY and SVGAGI. The CDR3 spells CASSPFGLNYGYTF. CDR3 DNA: TGTGCCAGCAGCCCTTTTGGTCTAAACTATGGCTACACCTTC.

This chain connects TRBV2 to TRBJ2-7; TRBD2 aligns across 12 bases. V trimming: 4 bases; J trimming: 4 bases; junction bases outside the gene matches: 5. The CDR3 is made up of 15 amino acids. Germline-derived CDR1 and CDR2 are SNHLY and FYNNEI. CDR3 coding DNA: TGTGCCAGCAGTGGTGGACTAGCGGGGCAGTACGAGCAGTACTTC. It specifies CASSGGLAGQYEQYF.

This clone was recorded once. The chain employs TRBV27 and TRBJ1-6, with TRBD1 matching over 8 bases. Germline V gives CDR1 MNHEY, CDR2 SMNVEV (reference sequence). The V gene end was trimmed by 6 bases and the J gene end by 10 bases; junction bases not matched to a gene: 8. The CDR3 length is 14 residues. This chain's CDR3 is CASRPGGAGSPLHF. For the CDR3, the DNA is TGTGCCAGCAGACCAGGGGGCGCCGGGTCACCCCTCCACTTT.

The gene calls are TRBV9 and TRBJ1-3, with 8 positions matching TRBD1. J gave up 3 bases and V 4 bases, and 6 bases lay outside the gene matches. CDR1 SGDLS and CDR2 YYNGEE come from the germline V gene. The CDR3 is made up of 15 amino acids. The CDR3 spells CASSTQGAVGNTIYF. The DNA for the CDR3 is TGTGCCAGCAGCACCCAGGGGGCAGTTGGAAACACCATATATTTT.

The V and J genes are TRBV4-1 and TRBJ2-7; 9 bases are shared with TRBD1. Trimming took 4 bases from V and 7 from J; bases not matched to a gene: 5. Germline CDR1 MGHRA, CDR2 YSYEKL. The CDR3 has 13 amino acids. CDR3 in amino acids: CASSLGQGWEQYF. DNA for the CDR3: TGCGCCAGCAGCCTAGGACAGGGGTGGGAGCAGTACTTC.

J is TRBJ1-6 and V is TRBV7-3, with TRBD1 as a possible D gene (6 bases). The V gene lost 3 bases and the J gene lost 6 bases, with 9 bases spanning the gap. The CDR3 runs to 14 residues. The germline V gene has CDR1 SGHTA and CDR2 FQGTGA. The chain's CDR3 is CASSLDSSNSPLHF. DNA of the CDR3: TGTGCCAGCAGCTTGGACAGTTCTAATTCACCCCTCCACTTT. Based on the CDR3 plus reference TRBV7-3 and TRBJ1-6, the full variable domain is GAGVSQTPSNKVTEKGKYVELRCDPISGHTALYWYRQSLGQGPEFLIYFQGTGAADDSGLPNDRFFAVRPEGSVSTLKIQRTERGDSAVYLCASSLDSSNSPLHFGNGTRLTVT.

The V and J genes are TRBV2 and TRBJ1-1; D might be TRBD1 (5 bases). The CDR3 contains 13 residues. Trimming took 6 bases from V and 0 from J, leaving 8 bases between them. Germline V gene sequence: CDR1 SNHLY, CDR2 FYNNEI. CDR3 amino acids: CASSVGLNTEAFF. The CDR3, as DNA: TGTGCCAGCAGCGTGGGGCTGAACACTGAAGCTTTCTTT.

Details on this clone: Additional DNA sequences in this sample encode the identical CDR3. Here the CDR3 reads CASSPDRDTEAFF. The CDR3 DNA follows: TGTGCCAGCAGTCCTGACAGGGACACTGAAGCTTTCTTT. The chain combines TRBV5-6 with TRBJ1-1; TRBD1 agrees at 7 bases. V gave up 5 bases and J gave up 3 bases; unmatched junction bases: 4. Germline V gene data show CDR1 as SGHDT and CDR2 as YYEEEE. This CDR3 spans 13 amino acids.

This chain links TRBV5-1 with TRBJ2-6, with D perhaps TRBD2 (6 bases). Germline V gene data show CDR1 as SGHRS and CDR2 as YFSETQ. Trimming left V 5 bases short and J 6 bases short, with 27 bases between. The CDR3 totals 19 residues. The CDR3 nucleotides read TGCGCCAGCAGGGGATCCCGCGGGACGGCAGATTTGATGGCCAACGTCCTGACTTTC. As protein: CASRGSRGTADLMANVLTF.